Listed here are 21 T cell receptor beta chains from one sample, sequenced in a study of shared clonotypes between healthy human individuals. TCRdb keeps only in-frame clones here, not all; method: immunoSEQ multiplex PCR. The sample includes approximately 2,000,000 clones, just under 95% of them seen just once. Sequenced sample: naive CD4+ T cells from PBMCs. The sample's subset: CD45RA+ positively selected. The receptor set was obtained from a man in his late teens or twenties in good health. Some clones in this sample may be carry-over from other donors' samples.

The chain combines TRBV29-1 with TRBJ2-1; D ambiguous. The V end lost 2 bases, the J end lost 0 bases, and 14 bases lay between the germline ends. The CDR3 consists of 16 residues. Germline loops: CDR1 SQVTM, CDR2 ANQGSEA. CDR3 sequence: CSVERSPQSSYNEQFF. CDR3 nucleotide sequence: TGCAGCGTTGAAAGGAGCCCCCAGAGCTCCTACAATGAGCAGTTCTTC.

The chain couples TRBV4-2 to TRBJ2-5; 7 bases match TRBD2. The end of the DNA aligns better with TRBJ2-7, so the J call may be wrong. This CDR3 is 15 amino acids long. The germline gives CDR1 LGHNA, CDR2 YNFKEQ. The CDR3 spells CASSREAGPTYEQYF. The CDR3 DNA reads as TGTGCCAGCAGCCGAGAAGCGGGGCCAACCTACGAGCAGTACTTC.

The chain uses TRBV4-1 and TRBJ1-2; perhaps TRBD1 as D (5 bases). The CDR3 contains 14 residues. Deletions cut 3 bases from V and 6 bases from J, with 14 bases between. Germline values: CDR1 MGHRA, CDR2 YSYEKL. The CDR3 DNA reads as TGCGCCAGCAGCCATCCGAGCCGGGGGAATGGCTACACCTTC. It translates to CASSHPSRGNGYTF.

The chain carries TRBV5-4 and TRBJ2-5; D is undetermined. The CDR3 spans 14 residues. The ends were cut back, 4 bases at V and 0 bases at J, with 10 bases in the middle. In germline, CDR1 is SGHNT, CDR2 YYREEE (reference sequence). CDR3 in DNA: TGTGCCAGCAGCGGTGGGCAGTACCAAGAGACCCAGTACTTC. This sequence encodes CASSGGQYQETQYF.

The chain uses TRBV10-3 and TRBJ1-5, with D hard to call. This CDR3 comprises 13 residues. V lost 5 bases to trimming and J lost 5 bases, with 10 bases between them. In germline, CDR1 is ENHRY, CDR2 SYGVKD. The CDR3 DNA reads TGTGCCATCAGTCACACAGACGATCAGCCCCAGCATTTT. Residues: CAISHTDDQPQHF.

CDR3 sequence (DNA): TGCGCCAGCAGCCATCCCTTACTACGGACAGAAAACACTGAAGCTTTCTTT. This gives the protein CASSHPLLRTENTEAFF. The rearrangement uses TRBV4-1 and TRBJ1-1, with D possibly TRBD1 on 6 matching bases. Germline values: CDR1 MGHRA, CDR2 YSYEKL. This CDR3 spans 17 amino acids. The V and J ends lost 3 bases and 2 bases respectively, with 19 bases between them.

V gene TRBV11-1 combines with J gene TRBJ2-5, with D possibly TRBD2 on 6 matching bases. V shed 3 bases and J shed 5 bases, with 13 bases lying between them. The CDR3 has 14 amino acids. Germline V CDR1 and CDR2: SGHAT, FQDESV (reference sequence). CDR3 region: CASSFITSRETQYF. For the CDR3, the DNA is TGTGCCAGCAGCTTCATTACTAGCCGGGAGACCCAGTACTTC.

The J gene is TRBJ2-7, the V gene TRBV11-2; possibly TRBD1 or TRBD2 for D (5 bases each). This CDR3 comprises 12 residues. Per germline, CDR1 SGHAT and CDR2 FQNNGV. V lost 10 bases and J 5 bases, leaving 15 bases between the germline ends. This CDR3 reads CATGTVFHEQYF. Here the CDR3 DNA reads TGTGCCACCGGGACGGTTTTCCACGAGCAGTACTTC.

V usage is TRBV6-5 and J usage is TRBJ1-6, with D maybe TRBD1 (6 bases). This CDR3 has 14 residues. V lost 6 bases to trimming and J lost 6 bases, with 12 bases between them. Germline CDR1 is MNHEY and CDR2 is SVGAGI. The CDR3 sequence is CASSPQGRNSPLHF. The CDR3 region has the DNA TGTGCCAGCAGCCCCCAGGGGCGTAATTCACCCCTCCACTTT.

The chain links TRBV29-1 to TRBJ2-7, with D unclear. Germline V gene sequence: CDR1 SQVTM, CDR2 ANQGSEA. With 4 bases removed from V and 0 bases from J, the gap between germline ends came to 10 bases. The CDR3 is 13 amino acids. The CDR3 sequence: CSVVAEFSYEQYF. As DNA, the CDR3 is TGCAGCGTTGTGGCTGAATTCTCCTACGAGCAGTACTTC.

The genes are TRBV5-1 and TRBJ2-1, with 9 bases aligning to TRBD2. This CDR3 comprises 13 residues. Germline CDR1 SGHRS, CDR2 YFSETQ. Germline trimming cut 0 bases from V and 15 bases from J; bases unmatched to any gene: 7. CDR3 coding DNA: TGCGCCAGCAGCTTGGGCCTAGCGGGAATTTGGTTCTTC. Amino acids: CASSLGLAGIWFF.

In the case of this clone: Other DNA variants within this sample encode the same CDR3. The gene calls are TRBV5-1 and TRBJ2-3; 7 nucleotides agree with TRBD1. The length of the CDR3 is 14 residues. The J segment lost 3 bases and the V segment lost 4 bases, leaving 5 bases of the junction unmatched. Germline lookup yields CDR1 SGHRS and CDR2 YFSETQ. The CDR3 spells CASSPGTATDTQYF. The CDR3 DNA sequence: TGCGCCAGCAGCCCCGGGACAGCTACAGATACGCAGTATTTT. The full variable domain, its missing parts supplied by reference TRBV5-1 and TRBJ2-3, is KAGVTQTPRYLIKTRGQQVTLSCSPISGHRSVSWYQQTPGQGLQFLFEYFSETQRNKGNFPGRFSGRQFSNSRSEMNVSTLELGDSALYLCASSPGTATDTQYFGPGTRLTVL.

V usage is TRBV6-6 and J usage is TRBJ1-2; D is possibly TRBD1 (5 bases). V gave up 0 bases and J gave up 6 bases, with 14 bases separating them. The V gene's germline CDR1 is MNHNY and CDR2 SVGAGI (reference sequence). This CDR3 comprises 15 residues. This chain's CDR3 is CASSYSIGTVDGYTF. CDR3 DNA sequence: TGTGCCAGCAGTTACTCAATTGGGACGGTCGATGGCTACACCTTC.

The chain is built from TRBV4-1 and TRBJ2-3, with D tentatively TRBD2 (6 bases). V lost 1 base and J lost 3, with 17 bases in between. Per germline, CDR1 MGHRA and CDR2 YSYEKL. The CDR3 contains 17 residues. CDR3 loop: CASSQGSMAGRTDTQYF. CDR3 nucleotide sequence: TGCGCCAGCAGCCAAGGAAGCATGGCGGGGCGAACAGATACGCAGTATTTT.

The chain uses TRBV5-1 and TRBJ2-7; TRBD2 matches 14 bases. V shed 4 bases and J 6 bases; nucleotides not matched to a gene: 6. Germline V gene sequence: CDR1 SGHRS, CDR2 YFSETQ. This CDR3 has 15 residues. The chain's CDR3 is CASSILGLAGGEQYF. Here the CDR3 DNA reads TGCGCCAGCAGCATCCTAGGACTAGCGGGAGGCGAGCAGTACTTC.

This sequence joins TRBV5-6 and TRBJ1-1; no clear D. The CDR3 is made up of 14 amino acids. CDR1 is SGHDT and CDR2 is YYEEEE in the germline V gene. Deletions cut 3 bases from V and 0 bases from J, with 9 bases between. CDR3 coding DNA: TGTGCCAGCAGCTGGCGACGGGTGAACACTGAAGCTTTCTTT. Amino acids: CASSWRRVNTEAFF.

The chain uses TRBV6-6 and TRBJ1-3; maybe TRBD1 (6 bases). Germline lookup yields CDR1 MNHNY and CDR2 SVGAGI (reference sequence). Trimming cost V 6 bases and J 4 bases, with 13 bases left between them. The CDR3 is 14 residues long. The CDR3 protein is CASRVQGAGNTIYF. CDR3 bases: TGTGCCAGCAGGGTACAGGGAGCCGGAAACACCATATATTTT.

The rearrangement joins TRBV4-2 to TRBJ1-3, with D uncertain. Germline V gene data show CDR1 as LGHNA and CDR2 as YNFKEQ. The CDR3 has 13 residues. The germline V and J ends were trimmed by 0 bases and 3 bases, with 3 bases remaining between them. The CDR3, as DNA: TGTGCCAGCAGCCAAGACGGTGGAAACACCATATATTTT. Residues: CASSQDGGNTIYF.

The chain joins TRBV21-1 to TRBJ2-7; TRBD2 reflects the table's D call only, with no check against the DNA. TRBV21-1 is termed a pseudogene. The CDR3 is made up of 15 amino acids. CDR3 sequence (DNA): TGTGCCAGCAGCAAAGGCCCGGGACTGACGAACGAGCAGTACTTC. Translated: CASSKGPGLTNEQYF.

The chain has TRBV5-4 and TRBJ1-2, with D unresolved. Per the germline V gene, CDR1 is SGHNT and CDR2 is YYREEE (reference sequence). The CDR3 consists of 13 residues. The germline V and J ends were trimmed by 0 bases and 6 bases, with 9 bases remaining between them. This chain's CDR3 is CASSLALRDGYTF. In nucleotides, the CDR3 is TGTGCCAGCAGCTTGGCCTTACGGGATGGCTACACCTTC.

The rearrangement uses TRBV7-8 and TRBJ2-1; 7 bases line up with TRBD2. Germline trimming cut 5 bases from V and 7 bases from J; bases unmatched to any gene: 11. Germline V gives CDR1 SGHVS, CDR2 FQNEAQ. The length of the CDR3 is 15 residues. The CDR3 region is CASSQGSGMGNEQFF. For the CDR3, the DNA is TGTGCCAGCAGCCAGGGCAGCGGGATGGGGAATGAGCAGTTCTTC.